This T cell receptor (beta chain) originates from a study of blood T cell repertoires in COVID-19 (dated by TCRdb to the early 2020s). About the investigation overall: Collaborator samples came from the United States, Italy and Spain and covered acute and convalescent phases of COVID-19. The material from the prospective study consisted of cDNA or gDNA derived from T cells, B-cell-depleted T cells, or PBMCs. The samples were drawn from two sources: the first 160 participants of the ongoing ImmuneRACE study, and 1,200 or so subjects contributed by 6 global collaborators. Subjects who had been exposed to COVID-19, were actively infected with it, or had recovered from it provided the deeply sampled blood TCRbeta repertoires that made up the dataset. Nearly every sample came with metadata listing a de-identified subject ID, COVID-19 status, age in years and sex. Where available, HLA class I and class II types were obtained from metadata supplied by the sample provider rather than from assay-based typing. The repertoires were released in a freely available public database intended as a resource for research on the immune response to SARS-CoV-2.

The immunoSEQ Assay, a bias-controlled multiplex PCR, was used to amplify TCRbeta CDR3 regions from genomic DNA. The published analysis was carried out like this. Nucleated cell counts per sample were estimated from amplification of reference gene primers within the assay. To quantify the absolute abundance of each unique TCRbeta CDR3 rearrangement, sequence reads were collapsed and filtered. For each sample, productive Simpson clonality was calculated by taking the square root of Simpson's diversity index across productive rearrangements. TCRdb's version of the immuneACCESS table is confined to in-frame rearrangements and falls short of the full clone set. An unresolved V gene accounts for under half of the shortfall where checked; the remainder is of unknown origin. V, J and clone size are those of that table, while D and trimming were read from the DNA. Recorded for this sample are 200,000 to 300,000 clones; roughly 84% of them occurred a single time. The top ten clonotypes cover more than 25% of the sample.

The collaborating institutions used their own protocols to collect whole blood in K2EDTA tubes. Collaborator samples were shipped for TCRbeta analysis as frozen whole blood, isolated PBMCs, or DNA extracted from either sample type. The study at large found these results: How much clinical and demographic metadata was included differed by source and by participant, and the metadata was provided uncurated.

This clone was seen a handful of times. The antigen it binds to is not known. Per-base qualities were not stored, and no clone one base away is much larger. A distance of 15 bases separates the germline ends of V and J, which lose 3 bases and 0 bases respectively. The germline V gene (reference sequence) provides CDR1 LNHDA and CDR2 SQIVND. There are 17 amino acids in the CDR3, from cysteine to phenylalanine inclusive. Only the CDR3 part of the read is kept: 51 bases, read in frame from the first base. The TCR sequence derives from a man aged 40-49 years with acute or convalescent COVID-19. The sample was peripheral blood. The chain joins TRBV19 to TRBJ1-3; D gene: possibly TRBD1, on 6 matching bases. This receptor has the CDR3 CASSIHRALRSGNTIYF. Here is the DNA: TGTGCCAGTAGTATCCACAGGGCCCTTCGCTCTGGAAACACCATATATTTT.